This TCR beta chain was identified in a study of OX40 agonist ivuxolimab in advanced cancers. Data came from immunoSEQ multiplex PCR; TCRdb stores just in-frame clones and leaves some out. The table shows 30,000 or so clones, with about three quarters occurring only once. Germline V CDR1 and CDR2: SGHTA, FQGNSA. V gave up 1 base and J gave up 5 bases; unmatched junction bases: 7. CDR3 length: 16 residues. This material consisted of CD4+ or CD8+ T cells sorted from blood, taken in a trial of the OX40 agonist ivuxolimab. The chain uses TRBV7-2 and TRBJ2-3; 9 nucleotides align to TRBD2. The source of this sequence is an adult with an advanced solid tumor such as melanoma, head and neck, liver or kidney cancer. Here the CDR3 reads CASSLVVLAGRDTQYF. The CDR3 DNA follows: TGTGCCAGCAGCTTAGTTGTCCTAGCGGGGAGAGATACGCAGTATTTT.